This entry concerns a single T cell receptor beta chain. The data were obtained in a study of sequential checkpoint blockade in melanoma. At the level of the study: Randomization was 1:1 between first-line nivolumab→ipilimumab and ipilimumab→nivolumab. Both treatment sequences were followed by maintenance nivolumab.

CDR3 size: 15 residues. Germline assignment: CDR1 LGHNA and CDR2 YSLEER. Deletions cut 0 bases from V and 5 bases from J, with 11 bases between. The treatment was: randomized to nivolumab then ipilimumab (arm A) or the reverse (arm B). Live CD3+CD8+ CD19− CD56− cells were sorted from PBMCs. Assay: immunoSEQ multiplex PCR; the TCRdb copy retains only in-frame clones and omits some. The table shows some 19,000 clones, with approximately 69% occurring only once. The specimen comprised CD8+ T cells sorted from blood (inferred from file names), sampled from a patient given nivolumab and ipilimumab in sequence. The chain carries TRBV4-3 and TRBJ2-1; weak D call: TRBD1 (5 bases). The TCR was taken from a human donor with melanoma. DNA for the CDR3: TGCGCCAGCAGCCAAGATATCGACAGTCACAATGAGCAGTTCTTC. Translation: CASSQDIDSHNEQFF.